Listed here are 10 T cell receptor beta chains from one sample, sequenced in a study of shared clonotypes between healthy human individuals. Produced via immunoSEQ multiplex PCR; TCRdb's table is partial and in-frame only. The sample has about 1 million clones; about 75% are singletons. Sequencing was done on a sample of memory CD4+ T cells sorted from blood. Noted subset: CD45RA-negative fraction. Receptor source: a man aged 18 to 35 in good health.

The V call is TRBV4-2, the J call TRBJ1-4; no reliable D call. This CDR3 has 19 amino acids. The germline V and J ends were trimmed by 0 bases and 3 bases, with 20 bases remaining between them. Germline V gene sequence: CDR1 LGHNA, CDR2 YNFKEQ. The CDR3 loop reads CASSQDSTSGREANEKLFF. The CDR3 DNA sequence: TGTGCCAGCAGCCAAGATTCGACGAGCGGAAGGGAAGCTAATGAAAAACTGTTTTTT.

J is TRBJ1-3 and V is TRBV5-6; D call uncertain. Germline V gives CDR1 SGHDT, CDR2 YYEEEE. With 2 bases removed from V and 0 bases from J, the gap between germline ends came to 6 bases. The CDR3 runs to 14 residues. CDR3: CASSLWGSGNTIYF. The CDR3 DNA reads as TGTGCCAGCAGCTTATGGGGCTCTGGAAACACCATATATTTT.

CDR3 loop: CASSIYGFVRGDYGYTF. In DNA form, the CDR3 reads TGTGCCAGTAGTATCTATGGTTTCGTCAGGGGAGACTATGGCTACACCTTC. The rearrangement joins TRBV19 to TRBJ1-2; D perhaps matches TRBD1 (6 bases). V gave up 3 bases and J gave up 3 bases, with 20 bases separating them. The germline CDR1 and CDR2 sequences are LNHDA and SQIVND (reference sequence). The CDR3 has 17 residues.

The V and J genes are TRBV2 and TRBJ2-2; 7 positions agree with TRBD2. The germline gives CDR1 SNHLY, CDR2 FYNNEI. This CDR3 is built from 14 residues. V lost 8 bases to trimming and J lost 1 base; unmatched junction nucleotides: 4. The DNA of the CDR3 is TGTGCCAGCGAGCGGGATGAGAACACCGGGGAGCTGTTTTTT. This gives the protein CASERDENTGELFF.

This clone appeared a single time. The chain couples TRBV28 to TRBJ2-2; 10 nucleotides align to TRBD2. The V gene end was trimmed by 3 bases and the J gene end by 1 base; junction bases not matched to a gene: 2. The CDR3 totals 16 residues. Germline V gene sequence: CDR1 MDHEN, CDR2 SYDVKM. The CDR3 coding sequence is TGTGCCAGCAGTTTCACTAGCGGGAAGAACACCGGGGAGCTGTTTTTT. This gives the protein CASSFTSGKNTGELFF.

A remark on this clone: At one boundary the junction diverges from the germline segment, which might be a read error. The chain recombines TRBV7-6 with TRBJ2-6; weak D call: TRBD2 (5 bases). The germline V gene encodes CDR1 SGHVS and CDR2 FNYEAQ. The CDR3 contains 17 residues. CDR3 region: CASNLGGGPPGANVLTF. CDR3 bases: TGTGCCAGCAACTTAGGCGGAGGACCGCCTGGGGCCAACGTCCTGACTTTC.

CDR3 sequence (DNA): TGTGCCAGCAACTCAGCGGGGATCTCCTACGAGCAGTACTTC. This gives the protein CASNSAGISYEQYF. The gene calls are TRBV6-5 and TRBJ2-7; TRBD2 matches 7 bases. Looked up from germline, CDR1 is MNHEY and CDR2 is SVGAGI. Trimming removed 7 bases from V and 0 bases from J; junction bases left unmatched: 6. The CDR3 extends over 14 amino acids.

This sequence joins TRBV7-9 and TRBJ2-7, with a tentative D call TRBD1 (6 bases). V was clipped by 5 bases and J by 3 bases, with 17 bases between them. The CDR3 has 15 residues. Germline CDR1 and CDR2: SEHNR and FQNEAQ (reference sequence). The DNA of the CDR3 is TGTGCCAGCAGCAGCCGGGACACGCAGATCTACGAGCAGTACTTC. It yields the protein CASSSRDTQIYEQYF.

J is TRBJ2-7 and V is TRBV5-1; D possibly matches TRBD1 or TRBD2 (5 bases each). There are 14 residues in the CDR3. The V end lost 0 bases, the J end lost 2 bases, and 9 bases lay between the germline ends. Germline lookup yields CDR1 SGHRS and CDR2 YFSETQ. The CDR3 DNA reads as TGCGCCAGCAGCTTGGCGAGGGGACCCTACGAGCAGTACTTC. Protein sequence: CASSLARGPYEQYF.

The chain joins TRBV28 to TRBJ1-5; D might be TRBD1 (5 bases). V was clipped by 8 bases and J by 6 bases, with 14 bases between them. The CDR3 runs 13 residues. Germline CDR1 and CDR2: MDHEN and SYDVKM. Here the CDR3 reads CASGSGRSQPQHF. The CDR3 bases are TGTGCCAGCGGGTCGGGACGTAGTCAGCCCCAGCATTTT.